This is a list of T cell receptor beta chains from one sample in a study of cytomegalovirus exposure and HLA in healthy donors. The assay was immunoSEQ multiplex PCR, and TCRdb's table has in-frame clones only and misses some. Found here are some 130,000 clones, roughly 85% of them singletons; the top ten hold less than 7%. What was sequenced was PBMCs. These receptors came from a woman between 25 and 40 years old in good health and CMV-seropositive. Both conserved end residues are part of each CDR3. The D gene is left open where the match is weak. A clone size is listed for some rows: how often the clone was seen (once, few, many), or a class if it is expanded.

v_call,clone_size,d_call,j_call,cdr3_nt,cdr3_aa
TRBV9,-,-,TRBJ2-1,TGTGCCAGCGGAAGCGGGCATGAGCAGTTCTTC,CASGSGHEQFF
TRBV2,-,TRBD2,TRBJ2-7,TGTGCCGGAACCGGACTAGATTCCTACGAGCAGTACTTC,CAGTGLDSYEQYF
TRBV27,-,-,TRBJ1-2,TGTGCCAGCAGTTTTAAGGCCCCCGGGGGGTACTATGGCTACACCTTC,CASSFKAPGGYYGYTF
TRBV6-6,-,-,TRBJ2-5,TGTGCCAGCAGTTACTCGGACAGTAGGATAGAGACCCAGTACTTC,CASSYSDSRIETQYF
TRBV30,once,-,TRBJ1-5,TGTGCCTGGAGTGCTATGAACAGGGTAAATCAGCCCCAGCATTTT,CAWSAMNRVNQPQHF
TRBV10-3,-,-,TRBJ1-4,TGTGCCATCAGTGTGCGGGGAGATAATGAAAAACTGTTTTTT,CAISVRGDNEKLFF
TRBV4-1,-,TRBD2,TRBJ2-3,TGCGCCAGCAGCCAAGAGCCCAGCGGGGGGGATTTCTCTAGCACAGATACGCAGTATTTT,CASSQEPSGGDFSSTDTQYF
TRBV5-5,-,-,TRBJ2-3,TGTGCCAGCAGCTTGGCTGCGGGCACAGATACGCAGTATTTT,CASSLAAGTDTQYF
TRBV10-3,-,TRBD1,TRBJ2-2,TGTGCCATCAGTGACCCTTATGACAGGGAGAACGGGGAGCTGTTTTTT,CAISDPYDRENGELFF
TRBV6-5,-,-,TRBJ1-1,TGTGCCAGCAGTTACACTGCCGTGGACACTGAAGCTTTCTTT,CASSYTAVDTEAFF
TRBV4-1,-,-,TRBJ1-2,TGCGCCAGCAGCCCCGGGGAAGGATTCTATGGCTACACCTTC,CASSPGEGFYGYTF
TRBV2,-,TRBD1,TRBJ1-6,TGTGCCAGCGCCGGGACAGGGGGCTTGGCCCTCCACTTT,CASAGTGGLALHF
TRBV6-6,-,-,TRBJ2-1,TGTGCCAGCAGACAAGACACACACAATGAGCAGTTCTTC,CASRQDTHNEQFF
TRBV9,-,-,TRBJ2-2,TGTGCCAGCAGCCTCCCCCCGACAACCGGGGAGCTGTTTTTT,CASSLPPTTGELFF
TRBV28,-,-,TRBJ2-7,TGTGCCAGCAGTTTATTGAGCGGAGGTGGCTACGAGCAGTACTTC,CASSLLSGGGYEQYF
TRBV2,-,-,TRBJ1-2,TGTGCCAGCAGTGTGGGGGGGCTCGCCTATGGCTACACCTTC,CASSVGGLAYGYTF
TRBV5-1,-,-,TRBJ2-5,TGCGCCAGCAGCTCCTCTTCCGGCCAAGAGACCCAGTACTTC,CASSSSSGQETQYF
TRBV4-2,few,-,TRBJ1-5,TGTGCCAGCAGCCAAGATTGGGGCCCCAATCAGCCCCAGCATTTT,CASSQDWGPNQPQHF